These 22 T cell receptor beta chains share one sample of origin, sequenced in a study of blood T cell repertoires in COVID-19. The protocol was immunoSEQ multiplex PCR, while the TCRdb copy is restricted to in-frame clones and leaves out a portion. The repertoire holds under 75,000 clones, with over 70% as singletons. The specimen sequenced was peripheral blood. All receptors derive from a woman aged 45 to 65 with active or convalescent COVID-19.

The V gene is TRBV19, the J gene TRBJ2-3; D possibly corresponds to TRBD2 (6 bases). The V end was cut by 9 bases, the J end by 4 bases, with 11 bases between. CDR1 and CDR2 (germline): LNHDA, SQIVND (reference sequence). This CDR3 is built from 12 residues. In nucleotides, the CDR3 is TGTGCCAGACGGGAGATCTCAGATACGCAGTATTTT. This codes for CARREISDTQYF.

This chain links TRBV7-9 with TRBJ2-2; D is perhaps TRBD1 (6 bases). Deletions cut 5 bases from V and 3 bases from J, with 13 bases between. In germline, CDR1 is SEHNR, CDR2 FQNEAQ (reference sequence). The CDR3 sequence is 15 residues long. For the CDR3, the DNA is TGTGCCAGCAGCCCTGGGCAGGGGTACACCGGGGAGCTGTTTTTT. Amino acid sequence: CASSPGQGYTGELFF.

This chain connects TRBV30 to TRBJ2-7; D might be TRBD1 (5 bases). The V end lost 5 bases, the J end lost 0 bases, and 11 bases lay between the germline ends. The CDR3 runs 13 residues. The germline V gene has CDR1 GTSNPN and CDR2 SVGIG (reference sequence). CDR3 residues: CAWVRRGSYEQYF. DNA for the CDR3: TGTGCCTGGGTGCGAAGGGGCTCCTACGAGCAGTACTTC.

This clone showed up just a few times. This chain joins TRBV25-1 and TRBJ2-7, with a tentative D call TRBD1 (6 bases). CDR1 and CDR2 from the germline V gene are MGHDK and SYGVNS. The CDR3 sequence is 15 residues long. Trimming left V 5 bases short and J 0 bases short, with 14 bases between. CDR3 residues: CASSLNRDSSYEQYF. The CDR3 coding sequence is TGTGCCAGCAGTCTAAACAGGGATTCCTCCTACGAGCAGTACTTC.

J is TRBJ2-2 and V is TRBV2; 10 nucleotides agree with TRBD2. Germline lookup yields CDR1 SNHLY and CDR2 FYNNEI. The CDR3 runs 15 residues. V lost 6 bases to trimming and J lost 4 bases; unmatched junction nucleotides: 5. The CDR3 sequence is CASRHKREGTGELFF. CDR3 nucleotides: TGTGCCAGCAGACATAAGCGGGAGGGCACCGGGGAGCTGTTTTTT.

This chain uses TRBV28 with TRBJ1-5; D is perhaps TRBD1 (5 bases). The germline CDR1 and CDR2 sequences are MDHEN and SYDVKM. V lost 6 bases and J 2 bases, leaving 14 bases between the germline ends. The CDR3 sequence is 15 residues long. CDR3 region: CASRLQGGGNQPQHF. DNA for the CDR3: TGTGCCAGCAGACTCCAGGGTGGGGGCAATCAGCCCCAGCATTTT.

The chain couples TRBV5-6 to TRBJ2-2; D may be TRBD2 (5 bases). Per the germline V gene, CDR1 is SGHDT and CDR2 is YYEEEE. The V end was cut by 0 bases, the J end by 0 bases, with 15 bases between. The CDR3 spans 18 residues. As DNA, the CDR3 is TGTGCCAGCAGCTTGGTGGGGAGTCAGAGCGCGAACACCGGGGAGCTGTTTTTT. It translates to CASSLVGSQSANTGELFF.

The chain carries TRBV27 and TRBJ2-3, with TRBD2 identical over 16 bases. The CDR3 is made up of 17 amino acids. Germline CDR1 reads MNHEY; CDR2 reads SMNVEV (reference sequence). The V segment lost 3 bases and the J segment 4 bases; nucleotides outside the gene matches: 4. CDR3 coding DNA: TGTGCCAGCAGTTTTCGGGGACTAGCGGGAGGGGCAGATACGCAGTATTTT. Residues: CASSFRGLAGGADTQYF.

This rearrangement joins TRBV5-4 to TRBJ2-2; D remains unclear. V lost 3 bases, J lost 1 base, and 16 bases lay in between. The CDR3 has 17 amino acids. Germline V gene lookup returns CDR1 SGHNT and CDR2 YYREEE (reference sequence). CDR3 sequence: CASSSRLGHMNTGELFF. The CDR3 nucleotides read TGTGCCAGCAGCTCTAGGTTGGGTCACATGAACACCGGGGAGCTGTTTTTT. The variable domain in full, with the rest retrieved from reference TRBV5-4 and TRBJ2-2, is ETGVTQSPTHLIKTRGQQVTLRCSSQSGHNTVSWYQQALGQGPQFIFQYYREEENGRGNFPPRFSGLQFPNYSSELNVNALELDDSALYLCASSSRLGHMNTGELFFGEGSRLTVL.

V is TRBV4-2 and J is TRBJ1-2, with TRBD1 matching 7 bases. V gave up 3 bases and J gave up 6 bases; unmatched junction bases: 4. Germline V gene lookup returns CDR1 LGHNA and CDR2 YNFKEQ. CDR3 length: 13 residues. CDR3 loop: CASSQADRDGYTF. Here the CDR3 DNA reads TGTGCCAGCAGCCAGGCAGACAGGGATGGCTACACCTTC.

The chain couples TRBV28 to TRBJ1-2; D call uncertain. This CDR3 has 13 amino acids. Looked up from germline, CDR1 is MDHEN and CDR2 is SYDVKM. Trimming removed 2 bases at V and 3 bases at J, with 7 bases between. The DNA of the CDR3 is TGTGCCAGCAGTTTAGGCACAGACTATGGCTACACCTTC. Residues: CASSLGTDYGYTF.

This clone was seen more than once but under ten times. The gene calls are TRBV1 and TRBJ2-4; the D call TRBD2 from the table was never checked on the DNA. TRBV1 is a known pseudogene. The CDR3 sequence is 20 residues long. The chain's CDR3 is CTSSQVTSGSEVLAKNIQYF. The CDR3 nucleotides read TGCACCAGCAGCCAAGTCACTAGCGGGAGTGAGGTTCTAGCCAAAAACATTCAGTACTTC.

This clone occurred a few times. The V call is TRBV2, the J call TRBJ1-5, with TRBD1 as a possible D gene (5 bases). V dropped 1 base and J dropped 7 bases, with 11 bases sitting between them. Per germline, CDR1 SNHLY and CDR2 FYNNEI. CDR3 length equals 14 residues. In DNA form, the CDR3 reads TGTGCCAGCAGTGAAGGTCAGGGCAGCCAGCCCCAGCATTTT. Translating gives CASSEGQGSQPQHF.

The chain employs TRBV5-4 and TRBJ2-7, with TRBD2 identical over 16 bases. Looked up from germline, CDR1 is SGHNT and CDR2 is YYREEE (reference sequence). Unmatched junction bases numbered 7, after V lost 4 bases and J lost 0 bases. The CDR3 has 18 residues. CDR3 residues: CASSDPGLAGGPSYEQYF. The CDR3 coding sequence is TGTGCCAGCAGCGATCCGGGACTAGCGGGAGGGCCCTCCTACGAGCAGTACTTC.

The chain is built from TRBV5-1 and TRBJ2-2, with 14 bases matching TRBD2. The length of the CDR3 is 18 residues. The V segment lost 3 bases and the J segment 5 bases; nucleotides outside the gene matches: 9. The V gene's germline CDR1 is SGHRS and CDR2 YFSETQ. CDR3 loop: CASSSSGTSGRGTGELFF. The CDR3 region has the DNA TGCGCCAGCAGCTCATCCGGGACTAGCGGGAGAGGGACCGGGGAGCTGTTTTTT.

This clone was found once. The gene calls are TRBV18 and TRBJ2-7, with TRBD1 matching over 12 bases. V was pared by 6 bases and J by 5 bases, with 8 bases of the junction left unmatched. The CDR3 runs to 15 residues. Germline-derived CDR1 and CDR2 are KGHSH and LQKENI. The CDR3: CASSYDRDRGHEQYF. The DNA of the CDR3 is TGTGCCAGCTCCTACGACCGGGACAGGGGGCACGAGCAGTACTTC.

The table lists this clone with a few counts. The chain recombines TRBV6-2 or TRBV6-3 with TRBJ1-1, with unresolved D. Trimming removed 2 bases at V and 0 bases at J, with 7 bases between. Germline V gene data show CDR1 as MNHEY and CDR2 as SVGEGT. The CDR3 runs to 14 residues. CDR3 protein: CASSYRRMNTEAFF. The DNA of the CDR3 is TGTGCCAGCAGTTACAGGAGAATGAACACTGAAGCTTTCTTT.

This clone was found a few times. This chain joins TRBV20-1 and TRBJ2-7; 9 bases align to TRBD2. CDR3 length: 14 residues. V lost 6 bases and J lost 7; bases outside the gene matches: 13. Germline-derived CDR1 and CDR2 are DFQATT and SNEGSKA (reference sequence). In DNA, the CDR3 is TGCAGTGCCAGTACCGCTAGCGGGATATTTGAGCAGTACTTC. Its translation: CSASTASGIFEQYF.

This clone was observed once. The V and J genes are TRBV27 and TRBJ1-4, with no clear D. Germline CDR1 MNHEY, CDR2 SMNVEV (reference sequence). Between the trimmed V and J ends, which lost 6 bases and 4 bases, there was a span of 15 bases. CDR3 length: 15 amino acids. The DNA of the CDR3 is TGTGCCAGCAGCTTTACCCAGCTAGTTAATGAAAAACTGTTTTTT. This encodes CASSFTQLVNEKLFF.

This clone was recorded a few times. Other DNA sequences in the same sample also yield this CDR3. This rearrangement joins TRBV9 to TRBJ2-7; D is ambiguous. This CDR3 is built from 14 residues. In germline, CDR1 is SGDLS, CDR2 YYNGEE. Between the trimmed V and J ends, which lost 0 bases and 1 base, there was a span of 8 bases. CDR3 region: CASSVEGESYEQYF. Here the CDR3 DNA reads TGTGCCAGCAGCGTAGAAGGAGAGTCCTACGAGCAGTACTTC.

The chain employs TRBV28 and TRBJ2-4; 7 nucleotides align to TRBD1. V lost 3 bases to trimming and J lost 5 bases; unmatched junction nucleotides: 4. CDR1 and CDR2 from the germline V gene are MDHEN and SYDVKM. This CDR3 has 14 amino acids. In nucleotides, the CDR3 is TGTGCCAGCAGTTTCGACAGGGTCCAAAACATTCAGTACTTC. Protein sequence: CASSFDRVQNIQYF.

The chain couples TRBV7-7 to TRBJ1-3; TRBD1 matches 11 bases. The germline CDR1 and CDR2 sequences are SSHAT and FNYEAQ (reference sequence). V shed 5 bases and J 8 bases; nucleotides not matched to a gene: 2. CDR3 length: 13 amino acids. The CDR3, as DNA: TGTGCCAGCAGCAGGGACAGGGGGGACACCATATATTTT. It codes for CASSRDRGDTIYF.